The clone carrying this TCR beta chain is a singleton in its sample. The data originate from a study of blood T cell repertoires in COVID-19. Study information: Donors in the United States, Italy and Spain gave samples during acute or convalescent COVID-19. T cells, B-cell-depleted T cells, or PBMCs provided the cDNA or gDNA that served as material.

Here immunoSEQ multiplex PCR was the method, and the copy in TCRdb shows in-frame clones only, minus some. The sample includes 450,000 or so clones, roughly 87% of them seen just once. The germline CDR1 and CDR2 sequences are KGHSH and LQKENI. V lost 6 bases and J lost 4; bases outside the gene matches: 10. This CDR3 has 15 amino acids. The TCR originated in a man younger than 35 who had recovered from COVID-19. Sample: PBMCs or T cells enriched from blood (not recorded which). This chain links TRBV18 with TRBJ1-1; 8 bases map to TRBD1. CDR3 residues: CASSQGQGGTTEAFF. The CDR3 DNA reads TGTGCCAGCTCTCAAGGACAGGGAGGGACCACTGAAGCTTTCTTT.